One T cell receptor (beta chain) is described in this entry. Profiling relied on immunoSEQ multiplex PCR, and the TCRdb table lists in-frame clones only, not all of them. The sample records tens of thousands of clones, 91% being singletons. The source of the sample is a study of OX40 agonist ivuxolimab in advanced cancers. Study at large: All patients had ivuxolimab intravenously every 2 weeks at 0.01 to 10 mg/kg.

Germline V gene lookup returns CDR1 SGHVS and CDR2 FQNEAQ. The length of the CDR3 is 15 residues. The germline V and J ends were trimmed by 1 base and 9 bases, with 16 bases remaining between them. The rearrangement uses TRBV7-8 and TRBJ1-5, with unresolved D. Sample: CD4+ or CD8+ T cells sorted from blood, taken in a trial of the OX40 agonist ivuxolimab. The clonotype was recovered from an adult with an advanced solid tumor such as melanoma, head and neck, liver or kidney cancer. CDR3 amino acids: CASSLEGHSLRPQHF. The CDR3 nucleotides read TGTGCCAGCAGCTTAGAGGGCCACAGCTTGAGGCCCCAGCATTTT. The entire variable domain, with the rest obtained from reference TRBV7-8 and TRBJ1-5, is as follows: GAGVSQSPRYKVAKRGQDVALRCDPISGHVSLFWYQQALGQGPEFLTYFQNEAQLDKSGLPSDRFFAERPEGSVSTLKIQRTQQEDSAVYLCASSLEGHSLRPQHFGDGTRLSIL.